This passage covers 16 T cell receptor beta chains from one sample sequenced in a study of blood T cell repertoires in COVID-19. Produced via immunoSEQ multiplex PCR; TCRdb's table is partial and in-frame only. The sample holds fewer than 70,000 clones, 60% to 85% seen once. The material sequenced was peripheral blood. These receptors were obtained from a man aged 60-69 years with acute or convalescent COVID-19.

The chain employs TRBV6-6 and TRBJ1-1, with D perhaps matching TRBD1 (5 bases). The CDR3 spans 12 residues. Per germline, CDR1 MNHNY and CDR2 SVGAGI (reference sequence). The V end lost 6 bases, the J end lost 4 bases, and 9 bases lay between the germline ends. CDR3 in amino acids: CASRDDSTEAFF. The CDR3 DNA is TGTGCCAGCAGAGACGACAGCACTGAAGCTTTCTTT.

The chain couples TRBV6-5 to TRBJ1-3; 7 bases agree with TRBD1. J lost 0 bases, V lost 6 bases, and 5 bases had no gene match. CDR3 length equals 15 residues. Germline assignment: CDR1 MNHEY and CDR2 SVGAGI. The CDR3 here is CASRRDRDSGNTIYF. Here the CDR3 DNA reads TGTGCCAGCAGACGGGACAGAGACTCTGGAAACACCATATATTTT.

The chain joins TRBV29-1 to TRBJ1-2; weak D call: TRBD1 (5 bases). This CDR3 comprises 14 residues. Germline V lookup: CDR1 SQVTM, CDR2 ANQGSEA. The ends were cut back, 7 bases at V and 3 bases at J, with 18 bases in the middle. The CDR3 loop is CSAQTDPGYYGYTF. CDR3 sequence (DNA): TGCAGCGCCCAGACAGATCCAGGCTACTATGGCTACACCTTC. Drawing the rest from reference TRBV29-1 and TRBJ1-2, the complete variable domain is SAVISQKPSRDICQRGTSLTIQCQVDSQVTMMFWYRQQPGQSLTLIATANQGSEATYESGFVIDKFPISRPNLTFSTLTVSNMSPEDSSIYLCSAQTDPGYYGYTFGSGTRLTVV.

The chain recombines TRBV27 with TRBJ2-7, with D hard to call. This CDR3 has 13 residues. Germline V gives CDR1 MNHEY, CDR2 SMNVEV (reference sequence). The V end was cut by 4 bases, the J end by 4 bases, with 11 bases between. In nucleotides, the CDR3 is TGTGCCAGCAGTTCCCAAATCCATTACGAGCAGTACTTC. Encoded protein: CASSSQIHYEQYF.

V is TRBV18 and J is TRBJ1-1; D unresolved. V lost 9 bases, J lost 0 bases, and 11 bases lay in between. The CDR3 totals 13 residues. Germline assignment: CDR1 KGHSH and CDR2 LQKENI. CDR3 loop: CASAQRMNTEAFF. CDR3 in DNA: TGTGCCAGTGCACAGAGAATGAACACTGAAGCTTTCTTT. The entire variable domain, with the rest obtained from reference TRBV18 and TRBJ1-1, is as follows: NAGVMQNPRHLVRRRGQEARLRCSPMKGHSHVYWYRQLPEEGLKFMVYLQKENIIDESGMPKERFSAEFPKEGPSILRIQQVVRGDSAAYFCASAQRMNTEAFFGQGTRLTVV.

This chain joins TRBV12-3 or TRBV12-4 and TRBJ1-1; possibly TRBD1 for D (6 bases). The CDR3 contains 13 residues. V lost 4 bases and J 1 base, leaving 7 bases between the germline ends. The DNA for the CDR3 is TGTGCCAGCAGTTCGGACAGGAACACTGAAGCTTTCTTT. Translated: CASSSDRNTEAFF.

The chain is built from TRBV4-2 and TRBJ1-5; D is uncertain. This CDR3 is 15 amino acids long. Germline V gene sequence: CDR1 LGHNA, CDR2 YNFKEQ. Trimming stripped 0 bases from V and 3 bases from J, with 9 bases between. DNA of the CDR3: TGTGCCAGCAGCCAAGAAGCTATCCTCAATCAGCCCCAGCATTTT. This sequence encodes CASSQEAILNQPQHF.

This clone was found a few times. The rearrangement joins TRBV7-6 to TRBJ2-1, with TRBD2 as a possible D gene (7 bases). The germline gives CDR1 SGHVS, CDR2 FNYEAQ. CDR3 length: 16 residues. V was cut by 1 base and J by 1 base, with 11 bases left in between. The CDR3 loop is CASSLVAGASYNEQFF. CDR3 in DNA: TGTGCCAGCAGCTTAGTTGCGGGGGCTTCCTACAATGAGCAGTTCTTC.

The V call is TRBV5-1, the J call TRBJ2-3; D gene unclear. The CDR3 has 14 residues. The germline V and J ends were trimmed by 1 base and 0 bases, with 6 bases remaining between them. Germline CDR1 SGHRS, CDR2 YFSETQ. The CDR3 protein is CASSLSASTDTQYF. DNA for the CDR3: TGCGCCAGCAGCTTGTCCGCGAGCACAGATACGCAGTATTTT.

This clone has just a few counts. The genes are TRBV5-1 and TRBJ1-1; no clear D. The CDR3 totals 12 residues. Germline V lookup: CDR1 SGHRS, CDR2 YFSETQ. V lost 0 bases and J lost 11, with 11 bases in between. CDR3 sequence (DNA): TGCGCCAGCAGCTTGGGAGTCGGGTCCGCTTTCTTT. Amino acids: CASSLGVGSAFF.

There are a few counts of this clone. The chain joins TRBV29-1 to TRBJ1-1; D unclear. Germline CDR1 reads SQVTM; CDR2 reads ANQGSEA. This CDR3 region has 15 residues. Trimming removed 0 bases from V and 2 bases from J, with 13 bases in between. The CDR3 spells CSVEDWSPVNTEAFF. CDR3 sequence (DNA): TGCAGCGTTGAAGATTGGTCCCCGGTTAACACTGAAGCTTTCTTT.

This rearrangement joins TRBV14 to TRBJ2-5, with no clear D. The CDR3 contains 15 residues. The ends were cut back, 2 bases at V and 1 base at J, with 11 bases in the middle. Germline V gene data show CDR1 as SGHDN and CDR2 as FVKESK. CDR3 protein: CASSQNFGSQETQYF. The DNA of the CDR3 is TGTGCCAGCAGCCAAAACTTTGGTTCCCAAGAGACCCAGTACTTC.

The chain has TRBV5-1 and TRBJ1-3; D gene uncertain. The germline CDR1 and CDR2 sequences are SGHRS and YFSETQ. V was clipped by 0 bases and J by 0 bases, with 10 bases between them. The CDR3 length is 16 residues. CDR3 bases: TGCGCCAGCAGCTTGGAGTTCCTTAGCTCTGGAAACACCATATATTTT. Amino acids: CASSLEFLSSGNTIYF.

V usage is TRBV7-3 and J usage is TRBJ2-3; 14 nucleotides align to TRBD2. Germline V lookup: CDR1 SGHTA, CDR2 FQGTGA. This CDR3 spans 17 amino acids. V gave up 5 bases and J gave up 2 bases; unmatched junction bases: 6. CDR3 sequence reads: CASSPGLAGALTDTQYF. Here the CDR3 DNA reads TGTGCCAGCAGCCCGGGACTAGCGGGGGCCCTCACAGATACGCAGTATTTT. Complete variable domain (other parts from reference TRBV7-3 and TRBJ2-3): GAGVSQTPSNKVTEKGKYVELRCDPISGHTALYWYRQSLGQGPEFLIYFQGTGAADDSGLPNDRFFAVRPEGSVSTLKIQRTERGDSAVYLCASSPGLAGALTDTQYFGPGTRLTVL.

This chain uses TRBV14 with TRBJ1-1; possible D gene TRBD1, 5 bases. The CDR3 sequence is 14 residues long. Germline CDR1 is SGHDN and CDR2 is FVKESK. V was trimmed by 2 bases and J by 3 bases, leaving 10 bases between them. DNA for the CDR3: TGTGCCAGCAGCCAACAGGGAGGGCACACTGAAGCTTTCTTT. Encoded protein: CASSQQGGHTEAFF.

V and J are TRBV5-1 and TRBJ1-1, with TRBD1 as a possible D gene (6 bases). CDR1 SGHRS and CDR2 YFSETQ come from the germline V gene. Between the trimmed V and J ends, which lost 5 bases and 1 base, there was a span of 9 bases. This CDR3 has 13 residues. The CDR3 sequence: CASRETGNTEAFF. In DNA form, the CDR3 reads TGCGCCAGCAGAGAGACAGGGAACACTGAAGCTTTCTTT.